The rows below give T cell receptor beta chains drawn from one sample of a study of vaccination and CD4 T cells after COVID-19. TCRdb reprocessed the PCR reads via MiXCR and lists one record per CDR3 protein. The table lists some 3,900 distinct CDR3 sequences, around 17% of them singletons. Their specific antigens are unknown. The material sequenced was CD4+ T cells from blood, cultured in vitro. The receptors come from a human donor who had recovered from COVID-19. CDR3s include the opening cysteine and the closing phenylalanine or tryptophan. Fields, in order: J gene, V gene, D gene, clone size, CDR3 DNA, CDR3 protein. A D gene is named only where the DNA matches it firmly. Rows may omit the clone size; those that give it use once, few, many or a size class.

TRBJ1-3,TRBV4-1,TRBD1,NA,TGCGCCAGCAGCCACCGGGACAGTTCTGGAAACACCATATATTTT,CASSHRDSSGNTIYF
TRBJ2-5,TRBV12-5,NA,NA,TGTACTAGTGCCCCTGAGCCTGGAGAGACCCAGTACTTC,CTSAPEPGETQYF
TRBJ1-1,TRBV11-3,NA,NA,TGTGCCAGCAGCTTGCCCATGGAACCTCTCGAAGGAGACACTGAAGCTTTCTTT,CASSLPMEPLEGDTEAFF
TRBJ2-2,TRBV5-6,NA,NA,TGTGCCAGCACCTTGAGGTTTTCCAAAGGGGCCGGGGAGCTGTTTTTT,CASTLRFSKGAGELFF
TRBJ1-1,TRBV11-2,NA,NA,TGTGCCAGCAGCAAGAGGGAGGACACTGAAGCTTTCTTT,CASSKREDTEAFF
TRBJ2-7,TRBV28,NA,NA,TGTGCCAGCAGGCAGGCCCGCTACGAGCAGTACTTC,CASRQARYEQYF
TRBJ2-3,TRBV7-3,NA,few,TGTGCCAGCAGCCCTGGGACGGGCCTCGGGGATACGCAGTATTTT,CASSPGTGLGDTQYF
TRBJ1-3,TRBV12-5,TRBD1,NA,TGTGCTAGTGGTTTAGGGACAGGGCTATTCTCTGGAAACACCATATATTTT,CASGLGTGLFSGNTIYF
TRBJ2-3,TRBV20-1,NA,few,TGCAGTGCTAGATGGCAGAGGGAGACAGATACGCAGTATTTT,CSARWQRETDTQYF
TRBJ2-3,TRBV2,NA,medium-sized,TGTGCCAGCAGTACCACAGATACGCAGTATTTT,CASSTTDTQYF
TRBJ2-2,TRBV5-5,TRBD1,NA,TGTGCCAGCAGCCTCTCTCCAGGGGGTAAGAACACCGGGGAGCTGTTTTTT,CASSLSPGGKNTGELFF
TRBJ1-3,TRBV11-2,NA,medium-sized,TGTGCCAGCAGCTTAGACAGGCCGGGAAACACCATATATTTT,CASSLDRPGNTIYF
TRBJ1-1,TRBV5-1,NA,NA,TGCGCCAGCAGCTTGGCCAGTCGGGGGACTGAAGCTTTCTTT,CASSLASRGTEAFF
TRBJ1-2,TRBV30,TRBD1,NA,TGTGCCTGGAAAAGGGACAGGGGGAACGATGGCTACACCTTC,CAWKRDRGNDGYTF
TRBJ1-2,TRBV30,NA,medium-sized,TGTGCCTGGAGCCAGCAGGGATCGGATGGCTACACCTTC,CAWSQQGSDGYTF
TRBJ1-3,TRBV6-1,NA,few,TGTGCCAGCAGCCGACAGAGTAACTCTGGAAACACCATATATTTT,CASSRQSNSGNTIYF
TRBJ1-2,TRBV29-1,NA,few,TGCAGCGTTGAATTGAATTATGGCTACACCTTC,CSVELNYGYTF
TRBJ1-5,TRBV6-1,TRBD1,NA,TGTGCCAGCAGTGAACCTCCGACAGGGAACCATTTT,CASSEPPTGNHF
TRBJ2-7,TRBV6-1,NA,medium-sized,TGTGCCAGCAGTGAGGTGGGCGAGCAGTACTTC,CASSEVGEQYF
TRBJ1-1,TRBV5-6,NA,NA,TGTGCCAGCAGACCCATTGGGGGTGACACTGAAGCTTTCTTT,CASRPIGGDTEAFF
TRBJ1-2,TRBV5-6,TRBD1,NA,TGTGCCAGCTTGACAGGGGGAGGGAACTATGGCTACACCTTC,CASLTGGGNYGYTF
TRBJ1-3,TRBV19,NA,large,TGTGCCAGTAGTATAGATCACGGAAACACCATATATTTT,CASSIDHGNTIYF
TRBJ1-5,TRBV5-1,NA,NA,TGCGCCAGCAGCTTGGGCGGGCTTGGACAGAGCTGTTATAGCAATCAGCCCCAGCATTTT,CASSLGGLGQSCYSNQPQHF
TRBJ1-4,TRBV7-8,NA,few,TGTGCCAGCAGCTTAGCGGGGGGCCACGAAAAACTGTTTTTT,CASSLAGGHEKLFF
TRBJ1-1,TRBV6-1,NA,few,TGTGCCAGCAGTGAGTTTACAGGTGAGACTGAAGCTTTCTTT,CASSEFTGETEAFF
TRBJ1-1,TRBV18,NA,NA,TGTGCCAGCTCACCAAGGGACACGATGAACACTGAAGCTTTCTTT,CASSPRDTMNTEAFF
TRBJ1-6,TRBV6-1,TRBD1,large,TGTGCCAGCAGTACGACAGGGGCTTCACCCCTCCACTTT,CASSTTGASPLHF
TRBJ1-5,TRBV6-1,NA,NA,TGTGCCAGCAGTGACCGGGGGTATAGCAATCAGCCCCAGCATTTT,CASSDRGYSNQPQHF
TRBJ1-3,TRBV20-1,NA,few,TGCAGTGCTAGAGATCAAGGGGGAAACACCATATATTTT,CSARDQGGNTIYF
TRBJ2-3,TRBV6-1,TRBD2,few,TGTGCCAGCAGTCGGACTAGAGATACGCAGTATTTT,CASSRTRDTQYF
TRBJ1-4,TRBV7-2,NA,medium-sized,TGTGCCAGCAGCCGACAACGGCAAGTTAATGAAAAACTGTTTTTT,CASSRQRQVNEKLFF
TRBJ2-3,TRBV2,NA,NA,TGTGCCAGCAGCCCGGGACGGATTACAGATACGCAGTATTTT,CASSPGRITDTQYF
TRBJ2-2,TRBV7-9,NA,few,TGTGCCAGCAGCTTAGCGCTTGGGACCGGGGAGCTGTTTTTT,CASSLALGTGELFF
TRBJ2-1,TRBV12-5,NA,NA,TGTGCTAGTGGTTTAGTAAATGAGCAGTTCTTC,CASGLVNEQFF
TRBJ2-1,TRBV7-2,TRBD2,NA,TGTGCCAGCAGCTTGACCGGACTAGTCTACAATGAGCAGTTCTTC,CASSLTGLVYNEQFF
TRBJ2-1,TRBV7-8,NA,NA,TGTGCCAGCAGCTCATACAGGATGCCCTCCTACAATGAGCAGTTCTTC,CASSSYRMPSYNEQFF
TRBJ2-7,TRBV7-9,NA,NA,TGTGCCAGCAGGGCATACGGGAGCTCCTACGAGCAGTACTTC,CASRAYGSSYEQYF
TRBJ1-6,TRBV18,NA,NA,TGTGCCAGCTCACCCGCCGGGAATTCACCCCTCCACTTT,CASSPAGNSPLHF
TRBJ1-2,TRBV10-3,TRBD1,few,TGTGCCATCAGTGAATCAGGGGGCGGCTATGGCTACACCTTC,CAISESGGGYGYTF
TRBJ2-3,TRBV6-1,NA,few,TGTGCCAGCAGTAGAGGGGGCGGGGGGCTTGGCGATACGCAGTATTTT,CASSRGGGGLGDTQYF
TRBJ2-5,TRBV5-1,NA,NA,TGCGCCAGCAGCCTTGACACCCAAGAGACCCAGTACTTC,CASSLDTQETQYF
TRBJ1-2,TRBV6-1,NA,NA,TGTGCCAGCAGAGCGACCATAAGGGGTGTCTATGGCTACACCTTC,CASRATIRGVYGYTF
TRBJ1-1,TRBV12-5,NA,medium-sized,TGTGCTAGTGGTTCTGGTCGGGGAACGGGCACTGAAGCTTTCTTT,CASGSGRGTGTEAFF
TRBJ1-5,TRBV19,NA,few,TGTGCCAGTGGCCTTTCCGGCAATCAGCCCCAGCATTTT,CASGLSGNQPQHF
TRBJ1-6,TRBV25-1,NA,NA,TGTGCCAGCAGTGAATTTAAGGGTGATAATTCACCCCTCCACTTT,CASSEFKGDNSPLHF
TRBJ2-7,TRBV5-1,NA,NA,TGCGCCAGCAGCTTGGAGGCTGGGGGGTTAGGCTACGAGCAGTACTTC,CASSLEAGGLGYEQYF
TRBJ1-1,TRBV19,NA,NA,TGTGCCAGTAGCTTCCCGAACACTGAAGCTTTCTTT,CASSFPNTEAFF
TRBJ1-2,TRBV30,TRBD1,NA,TGTGCCTGGTGGGACAGGGGGCATGGCTACACCTTC,CAWWDRGHGYTF